A single sample is the source of the 11 T cell receptor beta chains below, sequenced in a study of control samples from healthy donors and cancer patients. Measured with immunoSEQ multiplex PCR; TCRdb has only the in-frame clones, and not every one. This table has around 130,000 clones, approximately 94% appearing once. The material sequenced was PBMCs. Receptors were obtained from a man in his forties or fifties with head and neck cancer.

This chain links TRBV19 with TRBJ2-5, with D perhaps TRBD1 or TRBD2 (6 bases each). Trimming took 6 bases from V and 5 from J, leaving 13 bases between them. The CDR3 totals 13 residues. Per germline, CDR1 LNHDA and CDR2 SQIVND (reference sequence). The CDR3 nucleotides are TGTGCCAGTAGGAATGGGGGGCAGGAGACCCAGTACTTC. This sequence encodes CASRNGGQETQYF.

This chain links TRBV10-3 with TRBJ2-2; 8 positions match TRBD2. The germline gives CDR1 ENHRY, CDR2 SYGVKD. The junction had 5 bases not matched to a gene; V was cut back by 3 bases and J by 8 bases. The CDR3 spans 14 residues. The CDR3 reads CAISDPRLAGELFF. The CDR3, as DNA: TGTGCCATCAGTGATCCTCGACTAGCGGGGGAGCTGTTTTTT.

This clone was seen a few times. CDR3 nucleotides: TGCGCCAGCAGCTTAACCGGACAGACCTACGAGCAGTACTTC. Translation gives CASSLTGQTYEQYF. The chain recombines TRBV5-1 with TRBJ2-7, with D perhaps TRBD1 (6 bases). V was clipped by 2 bases and J by 2 bases, with 11 bases between them. This CDR3 contains 14 residues. In germline, CDR1 is SGHRS, CDR2 YFSETQ. Variable domain in full (rest from reference TRBV5-1 and TRBJ2-7): KAGVTQTPRYLIKTRGQQVTLSCSPISGHRSVSWYQQTPGQGLQFLFEYFSETQRNKGNFPGRFSGRQFSNSRSEMNVSTLELGDSALYLCASSLTGQTYEQYFGPGTRLTVT.

This chain joins TRBV14 and TRBJ2-2, with TRBD1 as a possible D gene (5 bases). V lost 4 bases and J 2 bases, leaving 8 bases between the germline ends. This CDR3 region has 14 residues. Germline V gene lookup returns CDR1 SGHDN and CDR2 FVKESK. The CDR3 coding sequence is TGTGCCAGCAGCCCCCAGGGAAACACCGGGGAGCTGTTTTTT. Amino acid sequence: CASSPQGNTGELFF. The complete variable domain, with remaining parts taken from reference TRBV14 and TRBJ2-2, reads EAGVTQFPSHSVIEKGQTVTLRCDPISGHDNLYWYRRVMGKEIKFLLHFVKESKQDESGMPNNRFLAERTGGTYSTLKVQPAELEDSGVYFCASSPQGNTGELFFGEGSRLTVL.

The chain is built from TRBV24-1 and TRBJ2-7; 8 bases line up with TRBD1. This CDR3 comprises 15 residues. J gave up 4 bases and V 3 bases, and 7 bases lay outside the gene matches. The germline CDR1 and CDR2 sequences are KGHDR and SFDVKD. The CDR3 DNA sequence: TGTGCCACCAGTGATCCGCTCCAGGGGGCATACGAGCAGTACTTC. This sequence encodes CATSDPLQGAYEQYF.

As to this clone: The junction departs from germline at one end; a sequencing error may be responsible. The sample carries other DNA sequences with the same CDR3. The chain recombines TRBV9 with TRBJ2-2, with TRBD2 matching over 9 bases. CDR1 is SGDLS, CDR2 YYNGEE, per germline. This CDR3 is built from 18 residues. In nucleotides, the CDR3 is TGTGCCCGCAGCGTACGGAGGTGCGGGGGGGAGAACACCGGGGAGCTGTTTTTT. Its protein product is CARSVRRCGGENTGELFF.

The chain links TRBV24-1 to TRBJ2-1; 9 bases line up with TRBD1. The germline gives CDR1 KGHDR, CDR2 SFDVKD. V dropped 3 bases and J dropped 8; count of bases not matched to a gene: 10. The CDR3 length is 16 residues. This CDR3 reads CATSDPLGTGLDEQFF. CDR3 sequence (DNA): TGTGCCACCAGTGATCCGCTCGGGACAGGGTTGGATGAGCAGTTCTTC.

The V gene is TRBV6-2 or TRBV6-3, the J gene TRBJ1-1, with no clear D. The V gene lost 4 bases and the J gene lost 0 bases, with 15 bases spanning the gap. CDR1 MNHEY and CDR2 SVGEGT come from the germline V gene. The CDR3 runs 16 residues. The CDR3 DNA reads as TGTGCCAGCAGTTGGGCGAGCATTATTATGAACACTGAAGCTTTCTTT. It codes for CASSWASIIMNTEAFF.

V usage is TRBV11-2 and J usage is TRBJ2-7; D may be TRBD2 (6 bases). Germline assignment: CDR1 SGHAT and CDR2 FQNNGV. V lost 1 base and J lost 2, with 12 bases in between. The CDR3 contains 15 residues. The CDR3 coding sequence is TGTGCCAGCAGCTTAGCCCCTAGCGACACCTACGAGCAGTACTTC. Translating it yields CASSLAPSDTYEQYF.

J is TRBJ2-7 and V is TRBV27; D could derive from TRBD1 or TRBD2 (5 bases each). With 5 bases removed from V and 0 bases from J, the gap between germline ends came to 20 bases. Germline V gene lookup returns CDR1 MNHEY and CDR2 SMNVEV (reference sequence). The CDR3 loop spans 17 amino acids. CDR3 bases: TGTGCCAGCAGTCCTAGACAGACAGCAAGCGGCTCCTACGAGCAGTACTTC. Translation: CASSPRQTASGSYEQYF.

This chain links TRBV2 with TRBJ2-7; TRBD1 is a possible D gene (6 bases). Germline V gives CDR1 SNHLY, CDR2 FYNNEI. V lost 7 bases, J lost 4 bases, and 11 bases lay in between. CDR3 length: 12 amino acids. This chain's CDR3 is CASMGQGYEQYF. CDR3 coding DNA: TGTGCCAGCATGGGCCAGGGGTACGAGCAGTACTTC.